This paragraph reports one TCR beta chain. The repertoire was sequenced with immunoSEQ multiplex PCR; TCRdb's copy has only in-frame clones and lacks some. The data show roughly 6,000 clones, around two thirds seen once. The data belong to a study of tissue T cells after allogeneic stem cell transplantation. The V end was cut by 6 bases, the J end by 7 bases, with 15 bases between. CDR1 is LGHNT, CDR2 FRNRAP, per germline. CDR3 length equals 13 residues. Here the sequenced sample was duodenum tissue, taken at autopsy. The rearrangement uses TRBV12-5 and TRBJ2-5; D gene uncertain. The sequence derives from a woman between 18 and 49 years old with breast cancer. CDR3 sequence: CASGQLGRMTQYF. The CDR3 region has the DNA TGTGCTAGTGGCCAACTGGGCCGCATGACCCAGTACTTC. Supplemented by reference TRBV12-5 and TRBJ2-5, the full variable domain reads DARVTQTPRHKVTEMGQEVTMRCQPILGHNTVFWYRQTMMQGLELLAYFRNRAPLDDSGMPKDRFSAEMPDATLATLKIQPSEPRDSAVYFCASGQLGRMTQYFGPGTRLLVL.